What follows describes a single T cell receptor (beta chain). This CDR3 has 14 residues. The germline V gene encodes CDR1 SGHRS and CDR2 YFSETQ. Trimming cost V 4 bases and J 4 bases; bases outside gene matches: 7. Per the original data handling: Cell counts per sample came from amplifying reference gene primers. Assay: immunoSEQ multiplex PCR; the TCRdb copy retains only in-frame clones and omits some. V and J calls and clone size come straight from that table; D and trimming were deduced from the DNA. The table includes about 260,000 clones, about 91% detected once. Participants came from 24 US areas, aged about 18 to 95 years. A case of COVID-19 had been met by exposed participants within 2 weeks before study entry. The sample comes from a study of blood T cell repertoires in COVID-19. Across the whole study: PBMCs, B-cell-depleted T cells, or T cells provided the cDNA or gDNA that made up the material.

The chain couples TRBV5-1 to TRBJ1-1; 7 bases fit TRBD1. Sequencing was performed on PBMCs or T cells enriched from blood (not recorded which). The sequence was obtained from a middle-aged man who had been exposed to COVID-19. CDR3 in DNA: TGCGCCAGCAGCCCTGGACAGGAGGGCACTGAAGCTTTCTTT. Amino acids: CASSPGQEGTEAFF. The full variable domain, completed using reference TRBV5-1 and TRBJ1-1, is KAGVTQTPRYLIKTRGQQVTLSCSPISGHRSVSWYQQTPGQGLQFLFEYFSETQRNKGNFPGRFSGRQFSNSRSEMNVSTLELGDSALYLCASSPGQEGTEAFFGQGTRLTVV.